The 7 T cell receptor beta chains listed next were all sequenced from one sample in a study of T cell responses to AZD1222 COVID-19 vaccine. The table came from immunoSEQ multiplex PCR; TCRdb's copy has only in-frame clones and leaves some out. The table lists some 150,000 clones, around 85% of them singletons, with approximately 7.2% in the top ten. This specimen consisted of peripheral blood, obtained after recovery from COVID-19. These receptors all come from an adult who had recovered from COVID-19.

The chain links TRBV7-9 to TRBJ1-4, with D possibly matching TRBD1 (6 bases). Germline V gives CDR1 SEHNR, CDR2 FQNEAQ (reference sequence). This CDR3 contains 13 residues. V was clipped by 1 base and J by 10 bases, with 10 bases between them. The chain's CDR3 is CASSLEGGGKLFF. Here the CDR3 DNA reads TGTGCCAGCAGCTTAGAAGGGGGTGGAAAACTGTTTTTT. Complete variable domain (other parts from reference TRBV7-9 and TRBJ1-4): DTGVSQNPRHKITKRGQNVTFRCDPISEHNRLYWYRQTLGQGPEFLTYFQNEAQLEKSRLLSDRFSAERPKGSFSTLEIQRTEQGDSAMYLCASSLEGGGKLFFGSGTQLSVL.

In DNA, the CDR3 is TGTGCCAGCACTCGGACCGGACCCTACGAGCAGTACTTC. Its protein is CASTRTGPYEQYF. The chain combines TRBV28 with TRBJ2-7; D remains ambiguous. The ends were cut back, 7 bases at V and 2 bases at J, with 12 bases in the middle. From germline, CDR1 is MDHEN and CDR2 SYDVKM. The CDR3 length is 13 residues. The full variable domain, in which reference TRBV28 and TRBJ2-7 provide the parts outside the CDR3, is DVKVTQSSRYLVKRTGEKVFLECVQDMDHENMFWYRQDPGLGLRLIYFSYDVKMKEKGDIPEGYSVSREKKERFSLILESASTNQTSMYLCASTRTGPYEQYFGPGTRLTVT.

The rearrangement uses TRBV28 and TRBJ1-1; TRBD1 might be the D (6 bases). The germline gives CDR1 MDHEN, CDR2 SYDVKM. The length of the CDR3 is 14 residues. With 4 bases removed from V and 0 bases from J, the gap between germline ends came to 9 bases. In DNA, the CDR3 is TGTGCCAGCAGTTGGGACAACATGAACACTGAAGCTTTCTTT. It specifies CASSWDNMNTEAFF.

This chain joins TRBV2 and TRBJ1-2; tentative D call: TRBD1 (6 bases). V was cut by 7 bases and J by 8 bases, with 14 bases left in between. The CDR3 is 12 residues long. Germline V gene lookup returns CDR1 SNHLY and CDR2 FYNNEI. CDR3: CASMGGAVGYTF. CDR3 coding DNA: TGTGCCAGCATGGGGGGCGCGGTAGGCTACACCTTC.

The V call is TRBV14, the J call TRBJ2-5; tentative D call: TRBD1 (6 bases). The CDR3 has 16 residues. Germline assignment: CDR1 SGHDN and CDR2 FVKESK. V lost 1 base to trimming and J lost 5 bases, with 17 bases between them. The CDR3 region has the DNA TGTGCCAGCAGCCAAGGAATAATAACAGGGTGGGAGACCCAGTACTTC. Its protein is CASSQGIITGWETQYF.

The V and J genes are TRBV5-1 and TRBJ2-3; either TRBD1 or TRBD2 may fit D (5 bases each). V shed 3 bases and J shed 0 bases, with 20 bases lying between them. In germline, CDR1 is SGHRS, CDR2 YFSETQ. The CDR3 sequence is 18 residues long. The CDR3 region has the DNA TGCGCCAGCAGCTCGATCGCCGGGACGCGTTCTAGCACAGATACGCAGTATTTT. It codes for CASSSIAGTRSSTDTQYF.

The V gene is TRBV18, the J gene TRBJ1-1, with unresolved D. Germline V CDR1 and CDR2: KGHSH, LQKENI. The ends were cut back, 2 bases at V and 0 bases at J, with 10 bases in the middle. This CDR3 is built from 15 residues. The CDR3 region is CASSPSPALNTEAFF. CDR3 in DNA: TGTGCCAGCTCACCATCCCCAGCTCTGAACACTGAAGCTTTCTTT.